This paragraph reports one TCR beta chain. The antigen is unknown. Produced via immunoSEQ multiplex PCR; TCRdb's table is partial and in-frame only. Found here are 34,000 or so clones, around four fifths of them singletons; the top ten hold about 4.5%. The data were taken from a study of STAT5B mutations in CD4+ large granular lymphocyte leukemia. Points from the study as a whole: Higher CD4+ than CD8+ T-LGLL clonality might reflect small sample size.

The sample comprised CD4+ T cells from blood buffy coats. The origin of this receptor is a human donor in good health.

CDR3 DNA: TGTGCCAGTATTACCTCCGCGGGAGGACTCAATGAGCAGTTCTTC. Protein sequence: CASITSAGGLNEQFF. The gene calls are TRBV28 and TRBJ2-1, with 8 bases that match TRBD2. V lost 9 bases to trimming and J lost 6 bases; unmatched junction nucleotides: 13. CDR1 and CDR2 from the germline V gene are MDHEN and SYDVKM. The CDR3 consists of 15 residues.